The clone carrying this TCR beta chain occurred a few times. The data belong to a study of beta chain features in type 1 diabetes. The sequenced template was cDNA made from the entire isolated RNA. Clones were sequenced by immunoSEQ multiplex PCR, and TCRdb holds only the in-frame ones, with some missing. Here the sample spans about 900,000 clones, about 17% being singletons. Looked up from germline, CDR1 is SGHAT and CDR2 is FQNNGV. V was clipped by 2 bases and J by 1 base; unmatched bases: 5. This CDR3 is built from 16 residues. Sorted populations all exceeded 95% purity. The V and J genes are TRBV11-2 and TRBJ2-7, with 10 bases that match TRBD2. The sequence came from a young woman in good health. Sequencing used naive CD4+ T cells from blood. The CDR3 reads CASSLTSGIGSYEQYF. The CDR3 DNA reads as TGTGCCAGCAGCTTAACTAGCGGGATAGGGTCCTACGAGCAGTACTTC.